This record looks at one T cell receptor (beta chain) sequence and its context. CDR1 is SGDLS, CDR2 YYNGEE, per germline. The CDR3 runs 20 residues. After removal of 3 bases from V and 4 bases from J, the junction contained 20 bases not matched to a gene. In the original workflow: Across samples, TCR counts had a median of about 100,000 and ranged from 23,224 to 690,600. TCRdb used MiXCR to reprocess the RACE reads, holding one entry per CDR3 protein. It is TCRdb's table, rather than the study itself, that gives the V and J calls and clone size. The profile shows around 200,000 distinct CDR3 sequences, 25% to 35% of them singletons. The data originate from a study of human T cells and chemical hapten exposure. Overall study: There were weekly diphenylcyclopropenone doses to the scalp for patients throughout the approximately 24-week study. Small pooled library volume differences chiefly drove per-sample TCR yield variation.

Time point specified: pre-sensitization, week 0. Specified treatment: therapeutic diphenylcyclopropenone sensitization with weekly scalp DPC. This receptor was taken from a woman aged 25 to 39 with alopecia areata. Some clones in this sample may be carry-over from other donors' samples. The specimen comprised whole blood, sampled in connection with sensitization to the hapten diphenylcyclopropenone (DPC). The V and J genes are TRBV9 and TRBJ2-1; 9 bases align to TRBD2. This chain's CDR3 is CASSAGLLAGGPPTYNEQFF. In nucleotides, the CDR3 is TGTGCCAGCAGCGCCGGACTACTAGCGGGCGGTCCCCCAACTTACAATGAGCAGTTCTTC.